This T cell receptor (beta chain) is from a study of regulatory T cells in long-lasting Graves disease. Time point defined: persistent/refractory GD, antithyroid drugs over 5 years with positive TRAb. The TCR library was made from RNA extracted from PBMCs. Doctors identified Graves' disease using the American Thyroid Association guidelines. In this sample, this clonotype turned up many times. Sequencing libraries for TCR beta were prepared with iRepertoire HTBI primers and Arm-PCR of CDR3 regions. TCRdb recomputed calls from the multiplex PCR reads with MiXCR, one row per CDR3 protein. This table holds some 280,000 distinct CDR3 sequences, 20% to 25% found once. The CDR3 totals 15 residues. Germline V CDR1 and CDR2: SGHRS, YFSETQ. The V segment lost 5 bases and the J segment 10 bases; nucleotides outside the gene matches: 12.

The chain employs TRBV5-1 and TRBJ1-4; 9 bases are a match to TRBD1. The origin of this receptor is a female donor with Graves disease. The sequencing used peripheral blood mononuclear cells (PBMCs), collected when the disease was refractory, from a patient treated with antithyroid drugs. The CDR3, as DNA: TGCGCCAGCAGAGAGACCGGGACAGGGATCGGAAAACTGTTTTTT. Translation: CASRETGTGIGKLFF. The complete variable domain, with remaining parts taken from reference TRBV5-1 and TRBJ1-4, reads KAGVTQTPRYLIKTRGQQVTLSCSPISGHRSVSWYQQTPGQGLQFLFEYFSETQRNKGNFPGRFSGRQFSNSRSEMNVSTLELGDSALYLCASRETGTGIGKLFFGSGTQLSVL.